One sample yielded the 26 T cell receptor beta chains listed below, sequenced in a study of post-analysis software for immune sequencing data. The study's findings and limits: TRBV5-6, TRBV5-1 and TRBV20-1 belonged to a set of roughly five TRBV segments that were more frequent in patients than controls.

Tagging with unique molecular identifiers was a feature of the TCR beta cDNA libraries. From the PCR reads, TCRdb called clonotypes with MiXCR, one entry per CDR3 protein. The sample contains about 500,000 distinct CDR3 sequences, roughly 45% of which appear only once. Their specific antigens are unknown. The source material was blood. The receptors derive from a girl aged 5 to 17 with multiple sclerosis.

The chain recombines TRBV20-1 with TRBJ2-1, with D maybe TRBD2 (6 bases). V lost 2 bases and J 10 bases, leaving 18 bases between the germline ends. The CDR3 loop spans 14 amino acids. The V gene's germline CDR1 is DFQATT and CDR2 SNEGSKA (reference sequence). Here the CDR3 reads CSARRTVGGWEQFF. DNA for the CDR3: TGCAGTGCTAGACGGACGGTGGGAGGATGGGAGCAGTTCTTC.

V gene TRBV29-1 combines with J gene TRBJ1-2; weak D call: TRBD1 (5 bases). Germline V CDR1 and CDR2: SQVTM, ANQGSEA. The germline V and J ends were trimmed by 0 bases and 4 bases, with 9 bases remaining between them. This CDR3 is built from 13 residues. The CDR3 loop is CSVEDREPYGYTF. The DNA for the CDR3 is TGCAGCGTTGAAGACAGGGAACCCTATGGCTACACCTTC.

The chain has TRBV30 and TRBJ2-7; TRBD2 aligns across 9 bases. With V trimmed by 1 base and J by 0 bases, 7 bases remained unmatched. The V gene's germline CDR1 is GTSNPN and CDR2 SVGIG (reference sequence). The CDR3 contains 16 residues. CDR3 residues: CAWSGGPSGASYEQYF. DNA for the CDR3: TGTGCCTGGAGTGGAGGCCCTAGCGGGGCCTCCTACGAGCAGTACTTC. Combining the CDR3 with reference TRBV30 and TRBJ2-7 gives the whole variable domain SQTIHQWPATLVQPVGSPLSLECTVEGTSNPNLYWYRQAAGRGLQLLFYSVGIGQISSEVPQNLSASRPQDRQFILSSKKLLLSDSGFYLCAWSGGPSGASYEQYFGPGTRLTVT.

This sequence joins TRBV20-1 and TRBJ2-1, with a possible D match to TRBD2 (6 bases). The length of the CDR3 is 14 residues. Trimming left V 2 bases short and J 4 bases short, with 12 bases between. Germline V gene lookup returns CDR1 DFQATT and CDR2 SNEGSKA (reference sequence). The CDR3 DNA reads TGCAGTGCTAGACCCCGGGAGAATTACAATGAGCAGTTCTTC. Amino acid sequence: CSARPRENYNEQFF.

The CDR3 region has the DNA TGTGCCAGCAGCGTAGCACTGGGGGACGGAGGGACGCAGTATTTT. It codes for CASSVALGDGGTQYF. The V gene is TRBV9, the J gene TRBJ2-3; TRBD2 is a possible D gene (6 bases). CDR3 length: 15 residues. V shed 0 bases and J shed 9 bases, with 17 bases lying between them. Germline-derived CDR1 and CDR2 are SGDLS and YYNGEE.

This clonotype turned up a few times. The CDR3 bases are TGCAGTGCTACCCGCCTAAGAGACGGGGGCCAGACCCAGTACTTC. Translated: CSATRLRDGGQTQYF. The chain has TRBV20-1 and TRBJ2-7; D possibly matches TRBD1 or TRBD2 (6 bases each). TRBJ2-5 explains the end of the DNA better; the J call may be wrong. This CDR3 has 15 residues. The germline V gene encodes CDR1 DFQATT and CDR2 SNEGSKA (reference sequence).

This clonotype was recorded a few times. The genes are TRBV18 and TRBJ2-1; D unresolved. Looked up from germline, CDR1 is KGHSH and CDR2 is LQKENI. V lost 1 base and J lost 7, with 14 bases in between. This CDR3 region has 15 residues. The CDR3 sequence: CASSPQPSARNEQFF. For the CDR3, the DNA is TGTGCCAGCTCACCACAGCCTAGTGCTAGAAATGAGCAGTTCTTC.

This chain joins TRBV5-5 and TRBJ1-2; D perhaps matches TRBD1 (5 bases). Trimming left V 0 bases short and J 4 bases short, with 13 bases between. The germline V gene encodes CDR1 SGHKS and CDR2 YYEKEE (reference sequence). The CDR3 sequence is 15 residues long. CDR3 protein: CASSLEAPGGYGYTF. CDR3 in DNA: TGTGCCAGCAGCTTGGAGGCCCCGGGGGGCTATGGCTACACCTTC. The variable domain in full, with the rest retrieved from reference TRBV5-5 and TRBJ1-2, is DAGVTQSPTHLIKTRGQQVTLRCSPISGHKSVSWYQQVLGQGPQFIFQYYEKEERGRGNFPDRFSARQFPNYSSELNVNALLLGDSALYLCASSLEAPGGYGYTFGSGTRLTVV.

The chain carries TRBV6-5 and TRBJ1-2; D is possibly TRBD1 (5 bases). The germline V gene has CDR1 MNHEY and CDR2 SVGAGI. The V and J ends lost 7 bases and 2 bases respectively, with 14 bases between them. This CDR3 has 14 residues. The DNA of the CDR3 is TGTGCCAGCACTTCCGCGACAGTGAACTATGGCTACACCTTC. Amino acid sequence: CASTSATVNYGYTF.

V is TRBV5-6 and J is TRBJ2-7, with TRBD1 identical over 9 bases. With V trimmed by 1 base and J by 0 bases, 5 bases remained unmatched. The CDR3 runs to 16 residues. Per germline, CDR1 SGHDT and CDR2 YYEEEE. CDR3 residues: CASSLSGQGISYEQYF. CDR3 DNA: TGTGCCAGCAGCTTGTCGGGACAGGGAATCTCCTACGAGCAGTACTTC.

V is TRBV6-2 or TRBV6-3 and J is TRBJ2-4, with 12 bases that match TRBD2. The CDR3 is made up of 13 amino acids. Losses at the gene ends were 6 bases for V and 7 bases for J; bases not matched to a gene: 1. Germline V CDR1 and CDR2: MNHEY, SVGEGT. This chain's CDR3 is CASRLAGGNIQYF. The CDR3 DNA reads as TGTGCCAGCAGACTAGCGGGAGGTAACATTCAGTACTTC.

This clonotype was counted only a few times. This chain connects TRBV24-1 to TRBJ2-1, with D perhaps given as TRBD1 or TRBD2 (5 bases each). Trimming removed 4 bases at V and 0 bases at J, with 15 bases between. Germline values: CDR1 KGHDR, CDR2 SFDVKD. This CDR3 is built from 17 residues. In DNA, the CDR3 is TGTGCCACCAGTGACCCCATGGGGGTGAGCTCCTACAATGAGCAGTTCTTC. Encoded protein: CATSDPMGVSSYNEQFF.

V usage is TRBV6-5 and J usage is TRBJ1-1; a weak D match, TRBD1 (5 bases). Trimming stripped 8 bases from V and 4 bases from J, with 14 bases between. This CDR3 spans 13 amino acids. In germline, CDR1 is MNHEY, CDR2 SVGAGI. The CDR3: CASLVAGATEAFF. CDR3 sequence (DNA): TGTGCCAGCCTAGTTGCTGGGGCCACTGAAGCTTTCTTT.

CDR3 in DNA: TGTGCCAGCAGTTCTCCAGGGGCCGCAGGTCAGCCCCAGCATTTT. Its translation is CASSSPGAAGQPQHF. The rearrangement uses TRBV6-5 and TRBJ1-5; D is possibly TRBD1 (6 bases). The CDR3 is 15 residues long. The germline V gene has CDR1 MNHEY and CDR2 SVGAGI. V was shortened by 4 bases and J by 6 bases, with 16 bases between the two germline ends.

This clonotype was found a few times. The CDR3 spells CASSLLPSGSSNEQFF. In DNA, the CDR3 is TGTGCCAGCAGCCTTCTGCCGAGCGGGAGTAGTAATGAGCAGTTCTTC. V and J are TRBV7-9 and TRBJ2-1; 8 positions match TRBD2. The junction had 13 bases not matched to a gene; V was cut back by 5 bases and J by 7 bases. CDR1 and CDR2 (germline): SEHNR, FQNEAQ (reference sequence). The CDR3 consists of 16 residues.

This clonotype appeared a few times. A much larger clone is a single base away; this may be a read error. J is TRBJ2-7 and V is TRBV12-3 or TRBV12-4; D remains ambiguous. The CDR3 contains 13 residues. For the CDR3, the DNA is TGTGCCGGCAGTTCCTACACGGGCGGCGAGCAGTACTTC. Translated: CAGSSYTGGEQYF.

The rearrangement links TRBV4-1 to TRBJ2-5, with 9 bases fitting TRBD2. Germline lookup yields CDR1 MGHRA and CDR2 YSYEKL. J lost 2 bases, V lost 4 bases, and 8 bases had no gene match. The CDR3 length is 16 residues. This chain's CDR3 is CASSPLAGFVQETQYF. CDR3 coding DNA: TGCGCCAGCAGCCCGCTAGCGGGATTCGTACAAGAGACCCAGTACTTC.

In this sample, this clonotype turned up a few times. V and J are TRBV18 and TRBJ2-4, with a possible D match to TRBD2 (6 bases). The better agreement between TRBJ2-7 and the DNA end casts doubt on the J call. CDR3 length: 15 amino acids. Per the germline V gene, CDR1 is KGHSH and CDR2 is LQKENI. The CDR3 sequence: CASSPRPGEVYEQYF. CDR3 nucleotides: TGTGCCAGCTCACCACGGCCGGGAGAAGTCTACGAGCAGTACTTC.

This clonotype was seen more than once but under ten times. V usage is TRBV16 and J usage is TRBJ2-1, with 10 bases fitting TRBD2. In germline, CDR1 is KGHSY, CDR2 FQNENV. With 4 bases clipped from V and 8 bases from J, the junction kept 8 bases outside the gene matches. The CDR3 is 15 residues long. Here the CDR3 reads CASSPGGLAVHEQFF. CDR3 DNA sequence: TGTGCCAGCAGCCCGGGAGGACTAGCGGTACATGAGCAGTTCTTC.

The sample holds a few counts of this clonotype. The CDR3 sequence: CASSTGQGLLNYGYTF. In nucleotides, the CDR3 is TGTGCCAGCAGCACCGGACAGGGCCTCCTTAACTATGGCTACACCTTC. This chain connects TRBV7-6 to TRBJ1-2; 8 bases map to TRBD1. Germline V gives CDR1 SGHVS, CDR2 FNYEAQ. The trim removed 5 bases at V and 1 base at J, leaving 9 bases unmatched. The CDR3 spans 16 residues.

About this clonotype: Germline and junction disagree at one end, which may indicate a read error. The rearrangement joins TRBV12-3 or TRBV12-4 to TRBJ1-2, with D tentatively TRBD1 (6 bases). The CDR3 is made up of 15 amino acids. The CDR3 DNA follows: TGTTCCAGCAGTTTACACCCGGGACATAGCTATGGCTACACCTTC. Translating it yields CSSSLHPGHSYGYTF.

This clonotype was seen only once. Relative to the germline gene, one junction end is altered; a read error may explain this. This rearrangement joins TRBV11-2 to TRBJ2-1; D gene ambiguous. The V gene's germline CDR1 is SGHAT and CDR2 FQNNGV. The CDR3 covers 14 residues. The CDR3 bases are TGTGTCAGCAGCTATGAAACCTCCTACAATGAGCAGTTCTTC. Encoded protein: CVSSYETSYNEQFF. Drawing the rest from reference TRBV11-2 and TRBJ2-1, the complete variable domain is EAGVAQSPRYKIIEKRQSVAFWCNPISGHATLYWYQQILGQGPKLLIQFQNNGVVDDSQLPKDRFSAERLKGVDSTLKIQPAKLEDSAVYLCVSSYETSYNEQFFGPGTRLTVL.

A few counts support this clonotype. The chain links TRBV15 to TRBJ2-6, with 7 bases identical to TRBD1. Germline lookup yields CDR1 LNHNV and CDR2 YYDKDF (reference sequence). This CDR3 is 15 amino acids long. V shed 8 bases, J shed 0 bases, and the junction held 4 bases outside the gene matches. The CDR3 DNA is TGTGCCACCGGAGGACAGGACTCTGGGGCCAACGTCCTGACTTTC. Translating it yields CATGGQDSGANVLTF.

The rearrangement uses TRBV25-1 and TRBJ2-7; 7 bases are shared with TRBD2. Germline CDR1 reads MGHDK; CDR2 reads SYGVNS. The V segment lost 2 bases and the J segment 5 bases; nucleotides outside the gene matches: 3. CDR3 length: 13 amino acids. CDR3 region: CASSESGDHEQYF. The DNA for the CDR3 is TGTGCCAGCAGTGAAAGCGGGGACCACGAGCAGTACTTC.

This clonotype was counted a few times. The V call is TRBV20-1, the J call TRBJ2-3, with 9 positions matching TRBD2. Germline V lookup: CDR1 DFQATT, CDR2 SNEGSKA (reference sequence). The CDR3 is made up of 13 amino acids. The ends lost 7 bases at V and 0 bases at J; junction bases unmatched: 2. For the CDR3, the DNA is TGCAGTGGACTAGCGGATAGCACAGATACGCAGTATTTT. Translated: CSGLADSTDTQYF.

J is TRBJ2-3 and V is TRBV20-1, with TRBD1 identical over 10 bases. J lost 3 bases, V lost 5 bases, and 2 bases had no gene match. The CDR3 extends over 13 amino acids. The germline V gene encodes CDR1 DFQATT and CDR2 SNEGSKA (reference sequence). Written as DNA, the CDR3 is TGCAGTGCTGCGGGACAGGGGACAGATACGCAGTATTTT. Protein product: CSAAGQGTDTQYF.